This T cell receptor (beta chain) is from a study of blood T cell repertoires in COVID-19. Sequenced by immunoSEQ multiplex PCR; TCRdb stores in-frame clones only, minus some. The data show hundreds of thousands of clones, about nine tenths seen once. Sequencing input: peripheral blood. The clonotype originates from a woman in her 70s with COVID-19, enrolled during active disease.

CDR3 sequence: CAIQGTDTQYF. CDR3 nucleotides: TGTGCCATACAGGGGACAGATACGCAGTATTTT. This chain joins TRBV6-5 and TRBJ2-3, with TRBD1 matching over 7 bases. V lost 10 bases to trimming and J lost 3 bases; unmatched junction nucleotides: 1. The CDR3 consists of 11 residues. CDR1 and CDR2 (germline): MNHEY, SVGAGI.